Listed here are 2 T cell receptor beta chains from one sample, sequenced in a study of identical twins. TCRdb processed the 5' RACE reads anew with MiXCR; each CDR3 protein has one entry. The sample lists some 590,000 distinct CDR3 sequences; 9.6% were seen once. In addition, the sample was reused for a study of yellow fever vaccine responses in identical twins.

The specimen was PBMCs. These receptor sequences come from a young woman in good health.

This clonotype has at least ten counts. V gene TRBV7-9 combines with J gene TRBJ2-3, with unresolved D. The ends were cut back, 1 base at V and 1 base at J, with 9 bases in the middle. CDR1 is SEHNR and CDR2 is FQNEAQ in the germline V gene (reference sequence). The CDR3 contains 15 residues. For the CDR3, the DNA is TGTGCCAGCAGCTTAGTGATGCAGGGCACAGATACGCAGTATTTT. This translates into CASSLVMQGTDTQYF. Full variable domain (outside the CDR3, taken from reference TRBV7-9 and TRBJ2-3): DTGVSQNPRHKITKRGQNVTFRCDPISEHNRLYWYRQTLGQGPEFLTYFQNEAQLEKSRLLSDRFSAERPKGSFSTLEIQRTEQGDSAMYLCASSLVMQGTDTQYFGPGTRLTVL.

This clonotype was counted a single time. V is TRBV7-2 and J is TRBJ2-5; 8 nucleotides match TRBD2. V lost 5 bases and J lost 5; bases outside the gene matches: 7. Per germline, CDR1 SGHTA and CDR2 FQGNSA. This CDR3 comprises 14 residues. The CDR3 coding sequence is TGTGCCAGCAGCGCAATAGCGGGACTGGAGACCCAGTACTTC. Amino acid sequence: CASSAIAGLETQYF.